Listed here is a single T cell receptor beta chain. The target antigen is unknown. Assembly of TCR beta libraries relied on iRepertoire HTBI primers together with Arm-PCR of CDR3 regions. MiXCR, applied by TCRdb to the multiplex PCR reads, yields one record per CDR3 protein. The profile covers some 340,000 distinct CDR3 sequences, with approximately 10% appearing a single time and around 18% taken by the ten largest. This CDR3 contains 11 residues. Germline lookup yields CDR1 MDHEN and CDR2 SYDVKM. Germline trimming cut 6 bases from V and 8 bases from J; bases unmatched to any gene: 3. The time point was: newly diagnosed GD, antithyroid drugs for less than 3 months. The TCR library was prepared using RNA isolated from PBMCs. Under American Thyroid Association guidelines, Graves' disease was diagnosed. An endocrinology department in Xi'an, China, recruited the patients. This record belongs to a study of regulatory T cells in long-lasting Graves disease. Points from the study as a whole: Lower TCR diversity characterized persistent Graves' patients relative to newly diagnosed patients.

These data were likewise used in another study, on T cells in Graves' hyperthyroidism and ophthalmopathy. That work adds: Through a model of 13 V-J features, ophthalmopathy was separated from stable hyperthyroidism.

Material: peripheral blood mononuclear cells (PBMCs), obtained at new diagnosis, from a patient treated with antithyroid drugs. The chain joins TRBV28 to TRBJ1-1; 7 nucleotides line up with TRBD1. The sequence came from a woman younger than 35 with Graves disease. The CDR3 region has the DNA TGTGCCAGCAGGTGGGGACAGGAAGCTTTCTTT. This encodes CASRWGQEAFF.